This T cell receptor (beta chain) emerged from a study of OX40 agonist ivuxolimab in advanced cancers. Concerning the study at large: Ivuxolimab, which targeted the costimulatory receptor OX40 (CD134), was an agonistic, fully human IgG2 monoclonal antibody. The paper reports the monotherapy dose-escalation portion (N of about 52 patients) of the phase I ivuxolimab trial. Partial responses occurred in three dose-escalation patients, of whom one had hepatocellular carcinoma and two had cutaneous melanoma. Among the 52 dose-escalation patients, approximately 20 had hepatocellular carcinoma, 15 or so melanoma, 9 renal cell carcinoma and 9 head and neck cancer. Patients were allowed to have had prior anti-PD-1, anti-PD-L1 or anti-CTLA-4 therapy, and approximately 40% of the dose-escalation patients had previously received checkpoint inhibitors. Intravenous ivuxolimab was administered to patients every 2 weeks at six dose levels: 0.01, 0.1, 0.3, 1.5, 3 and 10 mg/kg. Peripheral TCRbeta sequencing aimed to test whether ivuxolimab altered TCR sequence diversity and caused clonal T-cell expansion. A male proportion of around 80% and a mean age of approximately 62 years, ranging from 23 to 79, were recorded for the dose-escalation cohort.

The CDR3 holds 14 amino acids from the cysteine to the phenylalanine. The only DNA kept is the CDR3, 42 bases in frame from the first base. V is reduced by 11 bases and J by 1 base, leaving a spacing of 17 bases between them. The germline V gene provides CDR1 ENHRY and CDR2 SYGVKD. Genomic DNA was isolated from the sorted cells so that the TCRbeta CDR3 region could be sequenced. The immunoSEQ Assay was used for sequencing of TCRbeta CDR3 regions. The table comes from immuneACCESS by way of TCRdb, which keeps in-frame sequences with V and J called. Part of the clones is missing from these tables; in studies checked, under half for an unresolved V gene and the rest for unknown reasons. The sample table contains tens of thousands of clones; only one count was recorded for about four fifths of them. Of the sample, 1.5% to 2% is held by the ten largest clones. Patients with autoimmune disease history or receiving systemic immunosuppression were excluded from the trial. In every dose cohort, peripheral blood was drawn for TCR sequencing at baseline, cycle 4 day 1, and cycle 7 day 1. Samples came from an open-label, multicenter, first-in-human phase I dose-escalation trial of ivuxolimab. Adults with locally advanced or metastatic melanoma, renal cell, hepatocellular, or head and neck squamous cell carcinoma were enrolled in the trial. Before TCR sequencing, CD4+ and CD8+ T cells were separately sorted from peripheral blood.

On the study overall, not on this receptor specifically: The antigen specificity of the peripheral T cells that underwent clonal expansion was not determined. Low levels of normalized T-cell clonal expansion were also seen in some patients who did not respond. Clonal expansion of both CD4+ and CD8+ blood T cells was observed from baseline to week 6 at doses 0.1 to 3.0 mg/kg. In the 0.1-3.0 mg/kg groups, partial responders were among the patients with the lowest normalized peripheral clonal expansion, particularly in CD8+ T cells. After ivuxolimab, expanded clones were on average more numerous among CD8+ T cells than among CD4+ T cells.

A word on this clone: The clone's antigen remains unknown. No clone much larger than this one lies a single base away; base qualities are absent.

The specimen was CD4+ or CD8+ T cells sorted from blood, collected in a trial of the OX40 agonist ivuxolimab. The receptor comes from an adult with an advanced solid tumor such as melanoma, head and neck, liver or kidney cancer. The chain is encoded by TRBV10-3 joined to TRBJ2-5; possibly the D gene is TRBD1, per 6 matching bases. The CDR3 is CASRDTTIQETQYF. The base sequence is TGTGCCTCCCGGGACACTACGATCCAAGAGACCCAGTACTTC.